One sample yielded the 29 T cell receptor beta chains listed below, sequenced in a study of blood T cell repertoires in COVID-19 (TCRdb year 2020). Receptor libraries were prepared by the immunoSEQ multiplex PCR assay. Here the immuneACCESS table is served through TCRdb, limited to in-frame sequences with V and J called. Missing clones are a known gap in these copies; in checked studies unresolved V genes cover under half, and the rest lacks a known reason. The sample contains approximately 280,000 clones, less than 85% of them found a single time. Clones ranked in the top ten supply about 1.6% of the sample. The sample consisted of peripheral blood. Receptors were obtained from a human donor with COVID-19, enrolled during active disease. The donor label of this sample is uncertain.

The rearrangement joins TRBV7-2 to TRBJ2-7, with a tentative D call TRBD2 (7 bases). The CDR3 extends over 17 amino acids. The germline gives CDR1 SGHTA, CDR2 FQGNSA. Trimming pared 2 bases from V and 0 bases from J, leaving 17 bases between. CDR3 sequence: CASSLRAGTSSSYEQYF. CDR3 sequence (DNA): TGTGCCAGCAGCTTACGAGCGGGGACATCGAGCTCCTACGAGCAGTACTTC.

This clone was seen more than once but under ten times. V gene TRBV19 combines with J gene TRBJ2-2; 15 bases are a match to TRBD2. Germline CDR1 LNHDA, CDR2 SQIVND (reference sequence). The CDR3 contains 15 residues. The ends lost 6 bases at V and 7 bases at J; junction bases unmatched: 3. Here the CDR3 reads CASRGTSGRFGELFF. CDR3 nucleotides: TGTGCCAGTAGAGGGACTAGCGGGAGGTTCGGGGAGCTGTTTTTT.

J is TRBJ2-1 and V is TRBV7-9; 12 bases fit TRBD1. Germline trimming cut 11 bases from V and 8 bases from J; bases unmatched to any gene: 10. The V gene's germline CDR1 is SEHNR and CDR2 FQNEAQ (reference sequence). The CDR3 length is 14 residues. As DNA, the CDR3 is TGTGCCTCAGTCCAGGGGACAGGGGGCGATGAGCAGTTCTTC. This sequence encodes CASVQGTGGDEQFF.

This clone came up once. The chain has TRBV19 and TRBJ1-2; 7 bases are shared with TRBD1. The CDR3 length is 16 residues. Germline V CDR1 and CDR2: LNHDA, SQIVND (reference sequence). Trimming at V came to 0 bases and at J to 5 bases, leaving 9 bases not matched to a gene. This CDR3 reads CASSIDRQGREYGYTF. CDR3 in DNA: TGTGCCAGTAGTATAGACCGACAGGGAAGAGAATATGGCTACACCTTC.

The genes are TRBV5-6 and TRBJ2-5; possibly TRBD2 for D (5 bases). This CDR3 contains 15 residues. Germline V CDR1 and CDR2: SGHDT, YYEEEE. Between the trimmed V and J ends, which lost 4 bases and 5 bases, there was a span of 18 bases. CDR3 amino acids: CASSPNWGARETQYF. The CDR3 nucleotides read TGTGCCAGCAGCCCGAATTGGGGAGCCCGTGAGACCCAGTACTTC.

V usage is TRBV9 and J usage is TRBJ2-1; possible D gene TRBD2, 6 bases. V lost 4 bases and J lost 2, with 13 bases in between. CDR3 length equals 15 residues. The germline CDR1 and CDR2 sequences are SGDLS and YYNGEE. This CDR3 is CASSFQPSAYNEQFF. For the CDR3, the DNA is TGTGCCAGCAGCTTCCAGCCTAGCGCCTACAATGAGCAGTTCTTC.

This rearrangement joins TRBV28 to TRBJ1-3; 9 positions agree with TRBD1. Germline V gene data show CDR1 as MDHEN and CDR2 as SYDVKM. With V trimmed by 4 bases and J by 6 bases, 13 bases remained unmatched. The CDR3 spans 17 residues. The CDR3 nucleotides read TGTGCCAGCAGTTCCCACTCGGACAGGGGAACAGAAAACACCATATATTTT. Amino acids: CASSSHSDRGTENTIYF.

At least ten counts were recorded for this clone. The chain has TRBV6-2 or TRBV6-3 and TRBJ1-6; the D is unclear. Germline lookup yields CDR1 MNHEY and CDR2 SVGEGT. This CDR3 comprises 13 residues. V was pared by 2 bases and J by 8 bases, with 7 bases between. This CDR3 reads CASSYPSDSPLHF. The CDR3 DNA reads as TGTGCCAGCAGTTACCCCTCGGATTCACCCCTCCACTTT.

The CDR3 DNA reads as TGTGCCAGCACCCCCCTCGGCAGGGTTCTTTCACCCCTCCACTTT. This codes for CASTPLGRVLSPLHF. V is TRBV28 and J is TRBJ1-6, with D perhaps matching TRBD1 (5 bases). Trimming removed 7 bases from V and 9 bases from J, with 19 bases in between. The germline gives CDR1 MDHEN, CDR2 SYDVKM. The CDR3 is 15 residues long.

CDR3 region: CASRPGPLGAFF. For the CDR3, the DNA is TGTGCCAGCAGACCTGGTCCTCTCGGAGCTTTCTTT. The J gene is TRBJ1-1, the V gene TRBV28; unclear D gene. The CDR3 loop spans 12 amino acids. V shed 6 bases and J shed 10 bases, with 15 bases lying between them. Per germline, CDR1 MDHEN and CDR2 SYDVKM.

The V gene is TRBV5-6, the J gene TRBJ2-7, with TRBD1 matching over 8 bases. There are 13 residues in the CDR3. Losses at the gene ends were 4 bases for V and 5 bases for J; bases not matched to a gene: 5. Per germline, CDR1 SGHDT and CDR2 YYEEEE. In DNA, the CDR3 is TGTGCCAGCAGCGTGCTGGACAGGGACGAGCAGTACTTC. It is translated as CASSVLDRDEQYF.

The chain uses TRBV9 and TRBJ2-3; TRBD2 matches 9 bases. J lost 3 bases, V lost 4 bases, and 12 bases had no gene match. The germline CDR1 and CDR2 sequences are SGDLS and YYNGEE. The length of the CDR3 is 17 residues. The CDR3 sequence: CASSSRLAVGETDTQYF. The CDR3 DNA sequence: TGTGCCAGCAGCTCCAGACTAGCGGTAGGGGAGACAGATACGCAGTATTTT.

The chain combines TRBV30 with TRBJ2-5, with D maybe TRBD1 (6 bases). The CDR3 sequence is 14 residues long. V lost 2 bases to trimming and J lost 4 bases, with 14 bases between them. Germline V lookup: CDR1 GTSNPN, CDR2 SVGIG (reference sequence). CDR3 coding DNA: TGTGCCTGGAGTTTCCCAGGGGCGGGAGAGACCCAGTACTTC. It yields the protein CAWSFPGAGETQYF. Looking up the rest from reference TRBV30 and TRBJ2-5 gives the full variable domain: SQTIHQWPATLVQPVGSPLSLECTVEGTSNPNLYWYRQAAGRGLQLLFYSVGIGQISSEVPQNLSASRPQDRQFILSSKKLLLSDSGFYLCAWSFPGAGETQYFGPGTRLLVL.

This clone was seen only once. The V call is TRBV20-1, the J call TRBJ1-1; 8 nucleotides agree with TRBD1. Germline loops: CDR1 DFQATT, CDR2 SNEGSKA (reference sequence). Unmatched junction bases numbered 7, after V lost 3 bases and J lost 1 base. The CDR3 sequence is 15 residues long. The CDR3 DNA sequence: TGCAGTGCTAGTGTTAATGGACAGGGGAACACTGAAGCTTTCTTT. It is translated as CSASVNGQGNTEAFF.

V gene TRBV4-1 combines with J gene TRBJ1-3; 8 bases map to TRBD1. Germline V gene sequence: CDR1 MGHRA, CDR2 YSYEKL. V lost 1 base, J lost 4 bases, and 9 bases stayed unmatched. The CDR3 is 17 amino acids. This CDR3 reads CASSQATGGWSGNTIYF. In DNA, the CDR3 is TGCGCCAGCAGCCAAGCCACAGGGGGTTGGTCAGGAAACACCATATATTTT.

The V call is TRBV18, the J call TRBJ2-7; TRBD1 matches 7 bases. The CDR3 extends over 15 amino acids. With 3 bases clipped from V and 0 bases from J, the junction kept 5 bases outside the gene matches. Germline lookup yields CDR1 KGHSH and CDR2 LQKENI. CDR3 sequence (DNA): TGTGCCAGCTCACCCTCAGGGACAGTCTCCTACGAGCAGTACTTC. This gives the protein CASSPSGTVSYEQYF.

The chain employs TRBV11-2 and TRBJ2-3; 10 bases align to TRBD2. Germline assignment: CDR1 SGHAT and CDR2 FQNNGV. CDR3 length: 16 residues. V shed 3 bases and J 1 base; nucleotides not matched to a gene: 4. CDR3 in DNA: TGTGCCAGCAGCTTGACTAGCGGGTTGGGCACAGATACGCAGTATTTT. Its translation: CASSLTSGLGTDTQYF.

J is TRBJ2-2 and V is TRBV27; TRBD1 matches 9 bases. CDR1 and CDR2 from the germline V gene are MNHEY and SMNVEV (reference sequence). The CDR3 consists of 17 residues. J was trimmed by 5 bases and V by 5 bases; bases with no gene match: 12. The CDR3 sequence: CASSPHPGTGRTGELFF. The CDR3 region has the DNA TGTGCCAGCAGTCCCCACCCCGGGACAGGGAGGACCGGGGAGCTGTTTTTT.

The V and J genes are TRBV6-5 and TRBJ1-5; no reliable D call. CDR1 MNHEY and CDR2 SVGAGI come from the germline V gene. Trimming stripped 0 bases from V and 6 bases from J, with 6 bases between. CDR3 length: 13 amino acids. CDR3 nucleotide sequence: TGTGCCAGCAGTTACTCGACGGGTCAGCCCCAGCATTTT. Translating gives CASSYSTGQPQHF.

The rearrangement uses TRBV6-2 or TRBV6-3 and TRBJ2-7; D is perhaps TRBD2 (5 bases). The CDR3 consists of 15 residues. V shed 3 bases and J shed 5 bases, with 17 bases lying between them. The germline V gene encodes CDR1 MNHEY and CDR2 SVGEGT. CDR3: CASSYARTPENEQYF. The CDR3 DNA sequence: TGTGCCAGCAGTTATGCCCGGACTCCGGAGAACGAGCAGTACTTC.

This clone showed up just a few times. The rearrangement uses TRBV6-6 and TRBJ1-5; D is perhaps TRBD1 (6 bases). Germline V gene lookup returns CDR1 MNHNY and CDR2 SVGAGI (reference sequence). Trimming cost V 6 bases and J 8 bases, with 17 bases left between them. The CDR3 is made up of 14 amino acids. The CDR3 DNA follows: TGTGCCAGCAGGTTTCGACAGGTCCGTGAGCCCCAGCATTTT. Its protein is CASRFRQVREPQHF.

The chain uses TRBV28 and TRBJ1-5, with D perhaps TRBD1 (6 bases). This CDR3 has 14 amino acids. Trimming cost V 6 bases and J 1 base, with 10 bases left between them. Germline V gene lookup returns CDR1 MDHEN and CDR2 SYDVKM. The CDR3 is CASSNRASNQPQHF. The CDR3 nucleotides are TGTGCCAGCAGCAACAGGGCGAGCAATCAGCCCCAGCATTTT. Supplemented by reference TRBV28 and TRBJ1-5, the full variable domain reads DVKVTQSSRYLVKRTGEKVFLECVQDMDHENMFWYRQDPGLGLRLIYFSYDVKMKEKGDIPEGYSVSREKKERFSLILESASTNQTSMYLCASSNRASNQPQHFGDGTRLSIL.

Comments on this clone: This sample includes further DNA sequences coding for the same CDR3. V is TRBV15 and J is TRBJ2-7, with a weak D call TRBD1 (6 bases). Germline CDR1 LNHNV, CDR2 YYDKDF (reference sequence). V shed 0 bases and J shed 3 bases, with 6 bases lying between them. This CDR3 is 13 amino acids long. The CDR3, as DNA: TGTGCCACCAGCAGAGACAGGGGCTACGAGCAGTACTTC. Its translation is CATSRDRGYEQYF.

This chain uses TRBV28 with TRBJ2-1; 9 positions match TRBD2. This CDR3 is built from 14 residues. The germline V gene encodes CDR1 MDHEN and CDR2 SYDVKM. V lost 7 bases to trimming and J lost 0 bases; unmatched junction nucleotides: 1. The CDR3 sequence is CASKAGGSYNEQFF. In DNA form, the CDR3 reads TGTGCCAGCAAAGCGGGGGGCTCCTACAATGAGCAGTTCTTC.

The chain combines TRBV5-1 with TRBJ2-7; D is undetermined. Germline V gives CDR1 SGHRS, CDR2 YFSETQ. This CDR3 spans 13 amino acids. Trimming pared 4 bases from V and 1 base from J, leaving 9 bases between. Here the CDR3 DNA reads TGCGCCAGCAGCCACATCGGGTCCTACGAGCAGTACTTC. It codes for CASSHIGSYEQYF.

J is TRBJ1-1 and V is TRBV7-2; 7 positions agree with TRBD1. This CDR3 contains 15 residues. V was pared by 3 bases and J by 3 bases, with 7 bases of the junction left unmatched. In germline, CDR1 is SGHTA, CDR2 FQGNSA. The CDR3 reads CASSFSGGGYTEAFF. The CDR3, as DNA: TGTGCCAGCAGCTTCTCAGGGGGTGGGTACACTGAAGCTTTCTTT.

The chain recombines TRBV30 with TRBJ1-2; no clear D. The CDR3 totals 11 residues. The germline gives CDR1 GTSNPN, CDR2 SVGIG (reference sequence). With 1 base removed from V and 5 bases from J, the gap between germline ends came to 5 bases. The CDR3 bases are TGTGCCTGGAGTGAACTATATGGCTACACCTTC. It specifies CAWSELYGYTF.

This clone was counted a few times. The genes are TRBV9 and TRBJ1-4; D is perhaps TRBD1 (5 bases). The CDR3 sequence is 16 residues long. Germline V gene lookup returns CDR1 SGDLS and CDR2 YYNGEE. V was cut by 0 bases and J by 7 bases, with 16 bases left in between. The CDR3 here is CASSVGFGGVSEKLFF. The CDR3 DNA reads TGTGCCAGCAGCGTAGGTTTTGGAGGGGTGAGTGAAAAACTGTTTTTT.

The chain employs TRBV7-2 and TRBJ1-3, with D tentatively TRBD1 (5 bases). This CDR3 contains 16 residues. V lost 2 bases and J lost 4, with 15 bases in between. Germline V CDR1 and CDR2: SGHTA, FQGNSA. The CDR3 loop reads CASSLNPSRTGNTIYF. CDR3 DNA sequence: TGTGCCAGCAGCTTAAATCCCAGCAGGACAGGAAACACCATATATTTT.